This T cell receptor (beta chain) is from a study of tumor-infiltrating lymphocytes in oesophageal squamous cell carcinoma. A single record per CDR3 protein comes from TCRdb applying MiXCR to the PCR reads. The sample lists about 12,000 distinct CDR3 sequences, 45% to 55% occurring once. This clonotype was observed at least ten times. The sequenced sample was normal esophageal tissue next to the tumor. This receptor was taken from a male donor with esophageal squamous cell carcinoma.

The chain's CDR3 is CASSTGRGQETQYF. The CDR3 nucleotides read TGCGCCAGCAGCACGGGCAGGGGGCAAGAGACCCAGTACTTC. V and J are TRBV5-1 and TRBJ2-5, with TRBD1 matching over 7 bases. Looked up from germline, CDR1 is SGHRS and CDR2 is YFSETQ. Germline trimming cut 4 bases from V and 2 bases from J; bases unmatched to any gene: 5. This CDR3 is 14 amino acids long.